The 9 T cell receptor beta chains reported below all come from one sample, sequenced in a study of identical twins. MiXCR was run by TCRdb on the 5' RACE reads, yielding one entry per CDR3 protein. The data show about 240,000 distinct CDR3 sequences, 6% to 8% seen once. The data were also submitted as part of a second study, on yellow fever vaccine responses in identical twins.

Sequenced sample: CD8+ T cells sorted from blood. Every receptor here comes from a woman younger than 35 in good health.

This clonotype occurred a few times. J is TRBJ1-1 and V is TRBV2, with D uncertain. The CDR3 loop spans 17 amino acids. Germline CDR1 SNHLY, CDR2 FYNNEI. The V end was cut by 3 bases, the J end by 0 bases, with 17 bases between. For the CDR3, the DNA is TGTGCCAGCAGTGAGGGAATCCTTCGCGTAATGAACACTGAAGCTTTCTTT. This translates into CASSEGILRVMNTEAFF.

This clonotype occurred a few times. This rearrangement joins TRBV24-1 to TRBJ2-7, with TRBD1 identical over 9 bases. V was clipped by 2 bases and J by 2 bases; unmatched bases: 6. Germline loops: CDR1 KGHDR, CDR2 SFDVKD. The CDR3 has 16 residues. The CDR3 sequence: CATSDWTGTGTYEQYF. CDR3 bases: TGTGCCACCAGTGATTGGACCGGGACAGGGACCTACGAGCAGTACTTC.

This clonotype was observed a few times. The gene calls are TRBV5-1 and TRBJ1-1; D perhaps matches TRBD1 (6 bases). This CDR3 is built from 15 residues. V gave up 2 bases and J gave up 0 bases, with 11 bases separating them. Germline CDR1 reads SGHRS; CDR2 reads YFSETQ. The CDR3 is CASSFGEGVNTEAFF. In DNA, the CDR3 is TGCGCCAGCAGCTTTGGGGAGGGGGTGAACACTGAAGCTTTCTTT.

This clonotype was observed many times. J is TRBJ1-5 and V is TRBV7-9; the match to TRBD1 covers 9 bases. The V segment lost 6 bases and the J segment 7 bases; nucleotides outside the gene matches: 4. The CDR3 length is 13 residues. CDR1 SEHNR and CDR2 FQNEAQ come from the germline V gene (reference sequence). CDR3: CASSWGQGQPQHF. The CDR3 DNA sequence: TGTGCCAGCAGTTGGGGACAGGGCCAGCCCCAGCATTTT.

Many counts were recorded for this clonotype. The rearrangement links TRBV10-2 to TRBJ2-1, with D unresolved. The V end was cut by 10 bases, the J end by 0 bases, with 25 bases between. The CDR3 length is 18 residues. The germline CDR1 and CDR2 sequences are WSHSY and SAAADI. The CDR3: CATHPPPGHQSSYNEQFF. Here the CDR3 DNA reads TGCGCCACCCATCCCCCGCCAGGTCACCAGAGCTCCTACAATGAGCAGTTCTTC.

The chain recombines TRBV27 with TRBJ2-7; D remains unclear. Deletions cut 2 bases from V and 6 bases from J, with 14 bases between. The CDR3 runs to 14 residues. Germline lookup yields CDR1 MNHEY and CDR2 SMNVEV (reference sequence). The CDR3 nucleotides read TGTGCCAGCAGTTTAGACCGCCGTGGGATCGAGCAGTACTTC. This encodes CASSLDRRGIEQYF.

The table lists this clonotype with a few counts. The V and J genes are TRBV4-1 and TRBJ1-1, with a possible D match to TRBD1 (6 bases). This CDR3 comprises 17 residues. The germline V gene encodes CDR1 MGHRA and CDR2 YSYEKL. Trimming pared 4 bases from V and 1 base from J, leaving 19 bases between. Here the CDR3 DNA reads TGCGCCAGCAGCCGAAGAGGGGCAGGGGACGCGAACACTGAAGCTTTCTTT. It is translated as CASSRRGAGDANTEAFF.

The chain combines TRBV24-1 with TRBJ2-1, with D possibly being TRBD1 (6 bases). The CDR3 contains 11 residues. CDR1 KGHDR and CDR2 SFDVKD come from the germline V gene. The V end was cut by 9 bases, the J end by 7 bases, with 9 bases between. The CDR3 protein is CATRRGNEQFF. CDR3 DNA sequence: TGTGCCACCCGAAGGGGGAATGAGCAGTTCTTC.

This clonotype was found a few times. This chain uses TRBV7-9 with TRBJ2-1, with 9 bases matching TRBD2. The CDR3 has 17 residues. CDR1 SEHNR and CDR2 FQNEAQ come from the germline V gene (reference sequence). V lost 1 base and J lost 1; bases outside the gene matches: 5. The CDR3 loop reads CASSLGSGGNSYNEQFF. DNA of the CDR3: TGTGCCAGCAGCTTAGGAAGCGGGGGGAATTCCTACAATGAGCAGTTCTTC.